These T cell receptor beta chains were read from a single sample in a study of human T cells and chemical hapten exposure. TCRdb reanalysed the RACE reads using MiXCR and keeps one entry per CDR3 protein. The sample lists 150,000 to 200,000 distinct CDR3 sequences; roughly 15% were seen once. The sample was whole blood, taken in connection with sensitization to the hapten diphenylcyclopropenone (DPC). The receptors were sampled from a woman in her twenties or thirties with alopecia areata. Some clones in this sample may be carry-over from other donors' samples. Both conserved end residues are part of each CDR3. Fields, in order: J gene, V gene, D gene, clone size, CDR3 protein, CDR3 DNA. A D gene is named only where the DNA matches it firmly. Only some rows state a clone size, as once, few, many or a class for expanded clones.

TRBJ2-1	TRBV4-2	.	few	CASSQPADSYNEQFF	TGTGCCAGCAGCCAACCTGCGGATTCCTACAATGAGCAGTTCTTC
TRBJ2-7	TRBV7-9	.	many	CASSLGQAVYF	TGTGCCAGCAGCTTAGGCCAGGCGGTGTACTTC
TRBJ1-6	TRBV20-1	.	many	CSALDLGTFNNSPLHF	TGCAGTGCTTTAGACCTCGGGACATTCAATAATTCACCCCTCCACTTT
TRBJ1-6	TRBV18	.	many	CASSPTVLDSPLHF	TGTGCCAGCTCACCGACAGTCTTAGACTCACCCCTCCACTTT
TRBJ1-1	TRBV29-1	.	few	CSVPGRGVGTEAFF	TGCAGCGTTCCAGGGAGGGGAGTAGGAACTGAAGCTTTCTTT
TRBJ2-1	TRBV20-1	.	many	CSATKHPVF	TGCAGTGCTACAAAACATCCGGTTTTC
TRBJ2-7	TRBV18	.	.	CASSPLGDEQYF	TGTGCCAGCTCACCTCTCGGGGACGAGCAGTACTTC
TRBJ1-1	TRBV30	.	.	CAWSVQGNTEAFF	TGTGCCTGGAGTGTACAAGGGAACACTGAAGCTTTCTTT
TRBJ2-3	TRBV20-1	.	few	CSARELRLALFTDTQYF	TGCAGTGCTAGAGAGCTGCGGCTAGCCCTTTTCACAGATACGCAGTATTTT
TRBJ1-6	TRBV18	TRBD1	.	CASSPETGGLNSPLHF	TGTGCCAGCTCACCGGAGACAGGGGGACTTAATTCACCCCTCCACTTT
TRBJ2-7	TRBV11-2	.	.	CASSLPQGPEQYF	TGTGCCAGCAGCTTGCCACAGGGACCGGAGCAGTACTTC
TRBJ1-1	TRBV29-1	.	many	CSVGDPGGTEAFF	TGCAGCGTCGGGGACCCGGGGGGCACTGAAGCTTTCTTT
TRBJ1-2	TRBV7-3	.	many	CASSSHPTRQAAARGGYTF	TGTGCCAGCAGCTCCCACCCGACTCGACAGGCGGCAGCTCGTGGAGGCTACACCTTC
TRBJ2-3	TRBV12-3/TRBV12-4	.	.	CASRLNVGTFSRTDTQYF	TGTGCCAGCAGACTAAATGTTGGGACATTCTCGCGGACAGATACGCAGTATTTT
TRBJ1-2	TRBV28	.	many	CASSAVYGYTF	TGTGCCAGCAGCGCCGTCTATGGCTACACCTTC
TRBJ2-1	TRBV29-1	TRBD1	few	CSLGTDYNEQFF	TGCAGCCTTGGGACAGACTACAATGAGCAGTTCTTC